This record concerns one T cell receptor (beta chain) sequence. The antigen is unknown. PCR involved 60 Vbeta and 13 Jbeta primers. Assay: immunoSEQ multiplex PCR; the TCRdb copy retains only in-frame clones and omits some. The sample contains about 160,000 clones, roughly 80% of which appear only once. Healthy bone marrow donors made up the donors. CDR3 length: 15 residues. Germline CDR1 reads SGHTA; CDR2 reads FQGNSA. The V gene lost 5 bases and the J gene lost 6 bases, with 19 bases spanning the gap. The sample is drawn from a study of cytomegalovirus exposure and HLA in healthy donors. Study-wide findings and caveats: A later analysis appeared to link common viral pathogens to several of the most significant clusters. It was confirmed in vitro that three of the CMV-associated chains were specific for CMV antigens. A later analysis showed TCR association rates differing by HLA locus, peaking at DRB1 and lowest at HLA-C.

The J gene is TRBJ1-2, the V gene TRBV7-2; a possible D gene is TRBD1 (5 bases). This TCR came from a male donor in good health and CMV-seropositive. The sequenced sample consisted of PBMCs. DNA of the CDR3: TGTGCCAGCAGCCCATGGAGCCTTCCCAGGGATGGCTACACCTTC. This gives the protein CASSPWSLPRDGYTF.